A selection of T cell receptor beta chains follows, all from one sample in a study of blood T cell repertoires in COVID-19. Generated by immunoSEQ multiplex PCR, the TCRdb table keeps only in-frame clones and is missing some. The sample consists of about 270,000 clones, 75% to 90% of them appearing once. The sequencing input was peripheral blood. Receptors were obtained from a human donor in a cohort sampled during active COVID-19. The CDR3 runs from the conserved cysteine through the conserved F or W. The order of the fields is clone size, D gene, CDR3 length, V gene, J gene, CDR3 DNA, CDR3 protein. D genes are given only for firm matches. For some rows the clone size is stated as once, few or many, or as a class when expanded; others skip it.

abundance: -; d_gene: -; len: 13; v_gene: TRBV10-3; j_gene: TRBJ1-1; CDR3nt: TGTGCCATCAGTTTGACATCGACCCCTGAAGCTTTCTTT; CDR3aa: CAISLTSTPEAFF
abundance: -; d_gene: TRBD2; len: 16; v_gene: TRBV27; j_gene: TRBJ2-7; CDR3nt: TGTGCCAGCAGTCCCCCCGGGCTAGCGGGCAGCTACGAGCAGTACTTC; CDR3aa: CASSPPGLAGSYEQYF
abundance: -; d_gene: -; len: 16; v_gene: TRBV7-3; j_gene: TRBJ2-1; CDR3nt: TGTGCCAGCAGCTCCTCAGGACAGCGTGCGAACAATGAGCAGTTCTTC; CDR3aa: CASSSSGQRANNEQFF
abundance: -; d_gene: TRBD2; len: 17; v_gene: TRBV7-2; j_gene: TRBJ2-1; CDR3nt: TGTGCCAGCAGCTTAGGCGGACTAGCGGGGATACGCAATGAGCAGTTCTTC; CDR3aa: CASSLGGLAGIRNEQFF
abundance: -; d_gene: TRBD1; len: 13; v_gene: TRBV27; j_gene: TRBJ2-5; CDR3nt: TGTGCCAGCGGACAGACAGGGGTGGAGACCCAGTACTTC; CDR3aa: CASGQTGVETQYF
abundance: once; d_gene: TRBD1; len: 14; v_gene: TRBV5-1; j_gene: TRBJ1-2; CDR3nt: TGCGCCAGCAGCTTGCTCGGGACAGACTATGGCTACACCTTC; CDR3aa: CASSLLGTDYGYTF
abundance: -; d_gene: -; len: 12; v_gene: TRBV19; j_gene: TRBJ1-2; CDR3nt: TGTGCCAGTAGTCGGACAGCTAATGGCTACACCTTC; CDR3aa: CASSRTANGYTF
abundance: once; d_gene: TRBD1; len: 13; v_gene: TRBV6-6; j_gene: TRBJ1-2; CDR3nt: TGTGCCAGCAGGGGGACAGAAAAGGGTGGCTACACCTTC; CDR3aa: CASRGTEKGGYTF
abundance: -; d_gene: -; len: 12; v_gene: TRBV12-3/TRBV12-4; j_gene: TRBJ2-3; CDR3nt: TGTGCCAGCAGTATCGGCACAGATACGCAGTATTTT; CDR3aa: CASSIGTDTQYF
abundance: once; d_gene: TRBD2; len: 18; v_gene: TRBV4-1; j_gene: TRBJ2-7; CDR3nt: TGCGCCAGCAGCCCCGACCCGAATGGACTAGCTCTCTTCTACGAGCAGTACTTC; CDR3aa: CASSPDPNGLALFYEQYF
abundance: -; d_gene: TRBD2; len: 15; v_gene: TRBV5-4; j_gene: TRBJ2-3; CDR3nt: TGTGCCAGCAGCCAGCCTAGCGGGGGAAGGGATACGCAGTATTTT; CDR3aa: CASSQPSGGRDTQYF
abundance: -; d_gene: -; len: 15; v_gene: TRBV2; j_gene: TRBJ2-2; CDR3nt: TGTGCCAGCAGTGTCTCTAGAACTAACACCGGGGAGCTGTTTTTT; CDR3aa: CASSVSRTNTGELFF
abundance: -; d_gene: -; len: 15; v_gene: TRBV7-9; j_gene: TRBJ1-1; CDR3nt: TGTGCCAGCAACGGGAGGGGTTTGAGAGGCACTGAAGCTTTCTTT; CDR3aa: CASNGRGLRGTEAFF
abundance: few; d_gene: TRBD1; len: 14; v_gene: TRBV6-5; j_gene: TRBJ2-7; CDR3nt: TGTGCCAGCAGTCGCGGGACAGGCTCCTACGAGCAGTACTTC; CDR3aa: CASSRGTGSYEQYF
abundance: -; d_gene: -; len: 16; v_gene: TRBV5-1; j_gene: TRBJ2-2; CDR3nt: TGCGCCAGCTACAACCGGGACATATATCTAGGCGGGGAGCTGTTTTTT; CDR3aa: CASYNRDIYLGGELFF
abundance: many; d_gene: TRBD1; len: 15; v_gene: TRBV6-5; j_gene: TRBJ2-7; CDR3nt: TGTGCCAGCAGTTATAGGGGACAGGGGACCTACGAGCAGTACTTC; CDR3aa: CASSYRGQGTYEQYF
abundance: -; d_gene: TRBD1; len: 15; v_gene: TRBV28; j_gene: TRBJ1-5; CDR3nt: TGTGCCAGCAGTCGATCACAGGGGGCCTATCAGCCCCAGCATTTT; CDR3aa: CASSRSQGAYQPQHF
abundance: once; d_gene: TRBD1; len: 14; v_gene: TRBV2; j_gene: TRBJ1-2; CDR3nt: TGTGCCAGCAGTGAAGCGTGGGGACAGACAGACTACACCTTC; CDR3aa: CASSEAWGQTDYTF
abundance: -; d_gene: -; len: 13; v_gene: TRBV19; j_gene: TRBJ2-5; CDR3nt: TGTGCCAGTAGTTCCCAGAAGGGGCAGGCCCAGTACTTC; CDR3aa: CASSSQKGQAQYF
abundance: -; d_gene: -; len: 15; v_gene: TRBV5-4; j_gene: TRBJ2-7; CDR3nt: TGTGCCAGCAGCAAGGGAGTAGCGGCGAGCTACGAGCAGTACTTC; CDR3aa: CASSKGVAASYEQYF
abundance: -; d_gene: TRBD1; len: 17; v_gene: TRBV19; j_gene: TRBJ2-2; CDR3nt: TGTGCCAGTAGTATAATAGGGGACAGGGCCAACACCGGGGAGCTGTTTTTT; CDR3aa: CASSIIGDRANTGELFF
abundance: -; d_gene: -; len: 12; v_gene: TRBV9; j_gene: TRBJ2-7; CDR3nt: TGTGCCAGCAGCGGTAGCTCCTACGAGCAGTACTTC; CDR3aa: CASSGSSYEQYF
abundance: -; d_gene: TRBD2; len: 17; v_gene: TRBV18; j_gene: TRBJ2-1; CDR3nt: TGTGCCAGCTCACTAAAGAGTGGACTAGCGGGGTACAATGAGCAGTTCTTC; CDR3aa: CASSLKSGLAGYNEQFF
abundance: once; d_gene: TRBD1; len: 17; v_gene: TRBV28; j_gene: TRBJ1-2; CDR3nt: TGTGCCAGCGAAACAGGGACAGGGGGTACTAGTAACTATGGCTACACCTTC; CDR3aa: CASETGTGGTSNYGYTF
abundance: -; d_gene: TRBD2; len: 19; v_gene: TRBV19; j_gene: TRBJ2-7; CDR3nt: TGTGCCAGTAGTATACGAGGCGGGGGGGCAAGACAACCCTCCTACGAGCAGTACTTC; CDR3aa: CASSIRGGGARQPSYEQYF
abundance: few; d_gene: -; len: 13; v_gene: TRBV11-1; j_gene: TRBJ1-5; CDR3nt: TGTGCCAGCGGCCAGGGCCCCAATCAGCCCCAGCATTTT; CDR3aa: CASGQGPNQPQHF
abundance: -; d_gene: TRBD1; len: 13; v_gene: TRBV27; j_gene: TRBJ1-1; CDR3nt: TGTGCCAGCAGGGACAGGGGGCACACTGAAGCTTTCTTT; CDR3aa: CASRDRGHTEAFF
abundance: -; d_gene: TRBD1; len: 14; v_gene: TRBV9; j_gene: TRBJ1-2; CDR3nt: TGTGCCAGCAGCAGGACAGGGACTAACTATGGCTACACCTTC; CDR3aa: CASSRTGTNYGYTF
abundance: -; d_gene: -; len: 13; v_gene: TRBV4-1; j_gene: TRBJ2-7; CDR3nt: TGCGCCAGCAGCCAAGGACTAGCCTACGAGCAGTACTTC; CDR3aa: CASSQGLAYEQYF
abundance: -; d_gene: TRBD1; len: 19; v_gene: TRBV11-2; j_gene: TRBJ1-6; CDR3nt: TGTGCCAGCAGCTATAAGGGACCGGGACAGGGCTGGGGGAATTCACCCCTCCACTTT; CDR3aa: CASSYKGPGQGWGNSPLHF
abundance: -; d_gene: -; len: 14; v_gene: TRBV5-5; j_gene: TRBJ2-7; CDR3nt: TGTGCCAGCAGCTTAGGACAGACCGACTACGAGCAGTACTTC; CDR3aa: CASSLGQTDYEQYF
abundance: -; d_gene: -; len: 12; v_gene: TRBV6-2/TRBV6-3; j_gene: TRBJ2-7; CDR3nt: TGTGCCAGCAGCTTCCTATCGTACGAGCAGTACTTC; CDR3aa: CASSFLSYEQYF
abundance: few; d_gene: -; len: 11; v_gene: TRBV12-3/TRBV12-4; j_gene: TRBJ1-1; CDR3nt: TGTGCCAGCAGTTTTTCGACTGAAGCTTTCTTT; CDR3aa: CASSFSTEAFF
abundance: -; d_gene: -; len: 16; v_gene: TRBV15; j_gene: TRBJ2-1; CDR3nt: TGTGCCACCAGCAGACCCAATGAGGGAACCGACAATGAGCAGTTCTTC; CDR3aa: CATSRPNEGTDNEQFF
abundance: few; d_gene: -; len: 14; v_gene: TRBV19; j_gene: TRBJ1-5; CDR3nt: TGTGCCAGTAGTATAGGCAGTAGCAATCAGCCCCAGCATTTT; CDR3aa: CASSIGSSNQPQHF
abundance: -; d_gene: TRBD2; len: 18; v_gene: TRBV2; j_gene: TRBJ2-1; CDR3nt: TGTGCCAGCAGAGCGGGACTAGCGGGGGGGACCCCCTACAATGAGCAGTTCTTC; CDR3aa: CASRAGLAGGTPYNEQFF
abundance: few; d_gene: TRBD2; len: 16; v_gene: TRBV29-1; j_gene: TRBJ2-1; CDR3nt: TGCAGCGCCCCGTGGGGTAAACGGGGGGGCGTCCTTGAGCAGTTCTTC; CDR3aa: CSAPWGKRGGVLEQFF
abundance: -; d_gene: -; len: 14; v_gene: TRBV27; j_gene: TRBJ2-6; CDR3nt: TGTGCCAGCAGTCCTCTCTCTGGGGCCAACGTCCTGACTTTC; CDR3aa: CASSPLSGANVLTF
abundance: once; d_gene: TRBD1; len: 13; v_gene: TRBV6-2/TRBV6-3; j_gene: TRBJ1-2; CDR3nt: TGTGCCAGCAGTTTTACAGGGGTCCATGGCTACACCTTC; CDR3aa: CASSFTGVHGYTF
abundance: -; d_gene: -; len: 17; v_gene: TRBV28; j_gene: TRBJ1-2; CDR3nt: TGTGCCAGCAGTTCAATTGATTCGACAGAGTTCAACTATGGCTACACCTTC; CDR3aa: CASSSIDSTEFNYGYTF
abundance: -; d_gene: -; len: 14; v_gene: TRBV5-1; j_gene: TRBJ2-2; CDR3nt: TGCGCCAGCAGGCGTCAATCGAACACCGGGGAGCTGTTTTTT; CDR3aa: CASRRQSNTGELFF